Sequencing of this TCR beta chain was carried out in a study of shared clonotypes between healthy human individuals. Study-level findings and limits: Naive subsets typically showed greater estimated richness than memory subsets. Clonotype sharing among donors was thought likely to change with sequencing depth.

Sample share makes this clone medium-sized (0.01 to 0.1%). Its antigen remains unidentified. CDR3 length equals 13 residues. V shed 3 bases and J shed 6 bases, with 12 bases lying between them. Germline V lookup: CDR1 SGHVS, CDR2 FNYEAQ. Everyone who donated was a Caucasian adult who lived in Nashville, Tennessee. Only in-frame clones appear in the TCRdb table, and some are missing; sequencing was by immunoSEQ multiplex PCR. The sample consists of some 87,000 clones, over 60% of them appearing once. V gene TRBV7-6 combines with J gene TRBJ2-7; D possibly corresponds to TRBD2 (6 bases). This TCR was sampled from a man aged 25 to 40 in good health. Sequencing was carried out using memory CD8+ T cells sorted from blood. The subset is: CD45RO+ cells pooled with CCR7-negative TemRA cells. CDR3: CASSFSGAGEQYF. CDR3 in DNA: TGTGCCAGCAGCTTCTCGGGAGCGGGCGAGCAGTACTTC.